Detailed here is one T cell receptor beta chain. The sample holds a few counts of this clonotype. It has no known antigen specificity. No per-base quality is available; no much larger clone lies one base away. The source of the sample is a study of early T cells in non-severe SARS-CoV-2 infection (dated by TCRdb to the early 2020s). Concerning the study at large: TCR sequencing used bulk RNA from unsorted whole blood, so alpha and beta chains could not be paired. Overall study results and their limits: Matching against VDJdb was skewed toward anti-spike CD8 responses, likely underestimated virus-specific expansions, and missed private and CD4 specificities.

The CDR3 sequence holds 12 residues, the cysteine and phenylalanine included. The CDR3 DNA has 36 bases and is translated from base 1. A distance of 7 bases separates the germline ends of V and J, which lose 3 bases and 6 bases respectively. According to the germline V gene (reference sequence), CDR1 reads LNHNV and CDR2 reads YYDKDF. The study was a case-control design nested within a healthcare worker cohort in London, UK, with weekly nasopharyngeal swab PCR tests and blood sampling. Healthcare workers were recruited during the week of the UK lockdown, between 23 and 31 March 2020, and followed weekly for up to roughly 15 weeks. Library prep was done by 5' RACE. The instrument was a NextSeq 500. In the TCR library protocol, unique molecular identifiers were attached to individual cDNA molecules to correct for PCR bias and sequencing error. Sequencing covered both TCR alpha and beta chains, and within each sample the abundances of alpha and beta sequences were tightly co-correlated. Under the source paper's analysis protocol: Decombinator V4 was used to annotate the V gene, J gene and CDR3 of the TCR sequences. Expanded TCRs were defined as changing significantly between any two time points under a Poisson model with p below 0.0001. TCR abundances were normalised to the total number of TCRs sequenced in each sample and reported as counts per million. MAIT TCRs were defined by TRAV1-2 paired with TRAJ12, TRAJ20 or TRAJ33, and iNKT TCRs by TRAV10 paired with TRAJ18. VDJdb, accessed 1 November 2021, was searched for CMV, EBV and SARS-CoV-2 annotated TCRs, with TCRs annotated for multiple antigens excluded. In TCRdb, the public reads were trimmed at Q25 with fastp and aligned with MiXCR, with productive beta chains retained. Entries are consolidated by CDR3 protein sequence, retaining the most common genes and DNA. The V and J calls come from TCRdb's annotation, not from the publication. A total of about 46,000 distinct CDR3 sequences appear in this sample, approximately 5.1% of them only once. The top ten clonotypes cover approximately 5.6% of the sample.

The clonotype comes from an adult who was a healthcare worker with PCR-confirmed SARS-CoV-2 infection or an uninfected control (not recorded which). The material was whole blood, obtained at baseline. This receptor chain uses TRBV15 and TRBJ2-3; there is no confident call for the D gene. The CDR3 amino acid sequence is: CATSRPRDTQYF. The nucleotides are TGTGCCACCAGCAGGCCTCGGGATACGCAGTATTTT.